Below, one T cell receptor (beta chain) is given with its context. Its antigen remains unidentified. This sample was included in a study of OX40 agonist ivuxolimab in advanced cancers. About the research overall: Patients assigned to dose escalation were diagnosed with hepatocellular carcinoma, melanoma, renal cell or head and neck cancer.

Excluded were patients having autoimmune disease history or systemic immunosuppression. Baseline, cycle 4 day 1, and cycle 7 day 1 were the blood sampling points. Clones were sequenced by immunoSEQ multiplex PCR, and TCRdb holds only the in-frame ones, with some missing. The sample lists around 69,000 clones, about 80% occurring once. Study-level points and caveats: The average count of expanded clones was higher among CD8+ T cells than among CD4+.

The V end was cut by 0 bases, the J end by 3 bases, with 16 bases between. CDR3 length: 16 amino acids. The germline V gene encodes CDR1 SGHNT and CDR2 YYREEE (reference sequence). The material was CD4+ or CD8+ T cells sorted from blood, obtained in a trial of the OX40 agonist ivuxolimab. The V call is TRBV5-4, the J call TRBJ2-7; D is possibly TRBD1 or TRBD2 (5 bases each). This TCR came from an adult with an advanced solid tumor such as melanoma, head and neck, liver or kidney cancer. This CDR3 is CASSLAGASGYYEQYF. The CDR3 bases are TGTGCCAGCAGCTTGGCCGGGGCTTCAGGGTACTACGAGCAGTACTTC.